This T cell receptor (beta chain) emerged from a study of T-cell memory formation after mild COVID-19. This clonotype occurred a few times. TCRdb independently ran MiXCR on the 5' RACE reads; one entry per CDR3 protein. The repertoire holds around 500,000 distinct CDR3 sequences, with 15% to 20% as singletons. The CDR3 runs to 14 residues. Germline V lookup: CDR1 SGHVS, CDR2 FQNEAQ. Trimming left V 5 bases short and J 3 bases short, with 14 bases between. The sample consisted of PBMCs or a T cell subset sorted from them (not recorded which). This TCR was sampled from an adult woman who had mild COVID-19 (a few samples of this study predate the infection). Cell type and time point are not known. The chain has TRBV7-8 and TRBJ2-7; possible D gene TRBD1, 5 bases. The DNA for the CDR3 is TGTGCCAGCAGCGATGACTTTGACAGCTACGAGCAGTACTTC. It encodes CASSDDFDSYEQYF.